The next 30 T cell receptor beta chains were all read from a single sample in a study of T-cell memory formation after mild COVID-19. TCRdb re-analysed the 5' RACE reads in MiXCR, keeping a single row per CDR3 protein. The table lists roughly 480,000 distinct CDR3 sequences, nearly 25% of them singletons. What was sequenced was PBMCs or a T cell subset sorted from them (not recorded which). These receptors were collected from an adult woman who had mild COVID-19 (a few samples of this study predate the infection). Cell type and time point are not known.

The rearrangement uses TRBV11-2 and TRBJ2-3; TRBD2 is a possible D gene (6 bases). Germline CDR1 is SGHAT and CDR2 is FQNNGV. The CDR3 is 14 amino acids. V lost 3 bases and J 11 bases, leaving 18 bases between the germline ends. This chain's CDR3 is CASSFSLGGAVQYF. In nucleotides, the CDR3 is TGTGCCAGCAGCTTCTCTCTGGGCGGGGCGGTGCAGTATTTT.

The sample holds a few counts of this clonotype. The chain employs TRBV19 and TRBJ2-7; TRBD2 might be the D (6 bases). In germline, CDR1 is LNHDA, CDR2 SQIVND (reference sequence). Deletions cut 3 bases from V and 4 bases from J, with 19 bases between. The CDR3 has 16 residues. The CDR3, as DNA: TGTGCCAGTAGTATTATGGTAGCCGGGACTCCTTACGAGCAGTACTTC. It codes for CASSIMVAGTPYEQYF.

The chain has TRBV9 and TRBJ1-1, with 8 bases identical to TRBD1. CDR1 and CDR2 (germline): SGDLS, YYNGEE. With 0 bases clipped from V and 5 bases from J, the junction kept 9 bases outside the gene matches. The CDR3 is 16 amino acids. In DNA, the CDR3 is TGTGCCAGCAGCGTAGCAGGGGGCGCGGGGGGGACTGAAGCTTTCTTT. This codes for CASSVAGGAGGTEAFF.

This clonotype was detected a few times. The chain is built from TRBV15 and TRBJ2-7; 7 bases fit TRBD2. Unmatched junction bases numbered 13, after V lost 2 bases and J lost 3 bases. This CDR3 is built from 17 residues. CDR1 is LNHNV and CDR2 is YYDKDF in the germline V gene (reference sequence). CDR3 loop: CATSRRETSELIYEQYF. The CDR3 DNA sequence: TGTGCCACCAGCAGACGTGAAACTAGCGAGCTGATCTACGAGCAGTACTTC.

This clonotype has a handful of counts. This sequence joins TRBV5-1 and TRBJ2-3, with D perhaps matching TRBD2 (5 bases). Per germline, CDR1 SGHRS and CDR2 YFSETQ. The CDR3 spans 15 residues. V was cut by 4 bases and J by 6 bases, with 18 bases left in between. The CDR3 here is CASSPTTSVTDTQYF. CDR3 nucleotide sequence: TGCGCCAGCAGCCCGACTACTTCGGTCACGGATACGCAGTATTTT.

This chain joins TRBV11-3 and TRBJ2-1, with unresolved D. V was trimmed by 9 bases and J by 4 bases, leaving 10 bases between them. This CDR3 region has 12 residues. CDR1 SGHNT and CDR2 YENEEA come from the germline V gene. CDR3 in amino acids: CASTGLYNEQFF. The CDR3, as DNA: TGTGCCAGTACCGGCCTATACAATGAGCAGTTCTTC.

This chain joins TRBV7-8 and TRBJ2-5; possibly TRBD2 for D (6 bases). Germline assignment: CDR1 SGHVS and CDR2 FQNEAQ. The CDR3 runs to 14 residues. The V end lost 2 bases, the J end lost 4 bases, and 11 bases lay between the germline ends. CDR3 region: CASSLYKGGETQYF. The CDR3 bases are TGTGCCAGCAGCTTATATAAGGGAGGAGAGACCCAGTACTTC. The full variable domain, rest sourced from reference TRBV7-8 and TRBJ2-5, is GAGVSQSPRYKVAKRGQDVALRCDPISGHVSLFWYQQALGQGPEFLTYFQNEAQLDKSGLPSDRFFAERPEGSVSTLKIQRTQQEDSAVYLCASSLYKGGETQYFGPGTRLLVL.

This clonotype was observed a few times. V is TRBV20-1 and J is TRBJ2-3, with unresolved D. CDR1 and CDR2 (germline): DFQATT, SNEGSKA (reference sequence). The CDR3 is 11 residues long. V lost 3 bases and J 6 bases, leaving 7 bases between the germline ends. CDR3 sequence reads: CSASLPDTQYF. In DNA, the CDR3 is TGCAGTGCTAGTCTGCCCGATACGCAGTATTTT.

The gene calls are TRBV9 and TRBJ2-1, with D possibly TRBD2 on 6 matching bases. Germline V gene lookup returns CDR1 SGDLS and CDR2 YYNGEE. V lost 3 bases and J lost 0, with 22 bases in between. The length of the CDR3 is 19 residues. The CDR3 nucleotides are TGTGCCAGCAGCGCACCTCTTGGGACTTTCAAGAGCTCCTACAATGAGCAGTTCTTC. Translated, it gives CASSAPLGTFKSSYNEQFF.

This rearrangement joins TRBV3-1 to TRBJ1-1; 10 nucleotides match TRBD1. Germline CDR1 LGHDT, CDR2 YNNKEL (reference sequence). The CDR3 consists of 14 residues. Trimming at V came to 1 base and at J to 10 bases, leaving 6 bases not matched to a gene. Here the CDR3 reads CASSQAGQGIGAFF. The CDR3 DNA is TGTGCCAGCAGCCAAGCGGGACAGGGGATAGGAGCTTTCTTT.

The chain joins TRBV9 to TRBJ2-7; 11 bases are shared with TRBD2. The V gene end was trimmed by 0 bases and the J gene end by 6 bases; junction bases not matched to a gene: 2. Germline values: CDR1 SGDLS, CDR2 YYNGEE. The CDR3 sequence is 14 residues long. The CDR3: CASSVGGLAGEQYF. CDR3 bases: TGTGCCAGCAGCGTAGGAGGACTAGCGGGCGAGCAGTACTTC. Using reference TRBV9 and TRBJ2-7 for the parts outside the CDR3, the full variable domain is DSGVTQTPKHLITATGQRVTLRCSPRSGDLSVYWYQQSLDQGLQFLIQYYNGEERAKGNILERFSAQQFPDLHSELNLSSLELGDSALYFCASSVGGLAGEQYFGPGTRLTVT.

The genes are TRBV7-2 and TRBJ1-2, with D possibly being TRBD1 (6 bases). V lost 5 bases and J lost 4, with 11 bases in between. CDR3 length: 13 amino acids. The germline V gene has CDR1 SGHTA and CDR2 FQGNSA. The CDR3 region is CASSPQGFYGYTF. CDR3 coding DNA: TGTGCCAGCAGCCCCCAGGGGTTCTATGGCTACACCTTC. Based on the CDR3 plus reference TRBV7-2 and TRBJ1-2, the full variable domain is GAGVSQSPSNKVTEKGKDVELRCDPISGHTALYWYRQSLGQGLEFLIYFQGNSAPDKSGLPSDRFSAERTGGSVSTLTIQRTQQEDSAVYLCASSPQGFYGYTFGSGTRLTVV.

This chain joins TRBV11-2 and TRBJ1-3; the D is unclear. This CDR3 is 16 amino acids long. V lost 5 bases, J lost 2 bases, and 16 bases lay in between. Per the germline V gene, CDR1 is SGHAT and CDR2 is FQNNGV. The CDR3 coding sequence is TGTGCCAGCAGCACAAGAGTGGGGTTGCCTGGAAACACCATATATTTT. Amino acid sequence: CASSTRVGLPGNTIYF.

This chain links TRBV12-3 or TRBV12-4 with TRBJ1-1; D gene ambiguous. The CDR3 totals 11 residues. The V end lost 2 bases, the J end lost 11 bases, and 9 bases lay between the germline ends. The CDR3 loop is CASSLYREAFF. The DNA of the CDR3 is TGTGCCAGCAGTTTATATCGAGAGGCTTTCTTT.

This chain connects TRBV7-9 to TRBJ2-1; 8 nucleotides match TRBD1. The J segment lost 6 bases and the V segment lost 3 bases, leaving 4 bases of the junction unmatched. CDR1 SEHNR and CDR2 FQNEAQ come from the germline V gene (reference sequence). This CDR3 has 14 residues. CDR3 coding DNA: TGTGCCAGCAGCTTGTTGCAGGGGGCCAATGAGCAGTTCTTC. The encoded protein is CASSLLQGANEQFF.

The chain links TRBV6-5 to TRBJ1-1; D might be TRBD1 (6 bases). Germline V gene sequence: CDR1 MNHEY, CDR2 SVGAGI. Trimming stripped 9 bases from V and 2 bases from J, with 13 bases between. The CDR3 covers 13 residues. The CDR3: CASHREFNTEAFF. In nucleotides, the CDR3 is TGTGCCAGTCACAGGGAGTTTAACACTGAAGCTTTCTTT.

The gene calls are TRBV16 and TRBJ1-2; perhaps TRBD1 as D (5 bases). The CDR3 covers 15 residues. V lost 6 bases, J lost 3 bases, and 17 bases lay in between. The V gene's germline CDR1 is KGHSY and CDR2 FQNENV. CDR3 residues: CASSPMPRGDYGYTF. Here the CDR3 DNA reads TGTGCCAGCAGTCCAATGCCCAGAGGGGACTATGGCTACACCTTC.

This clonotype has more than one count but fewer than ten. Written as DNA, the CDR3 is TGCAGTGCTAGAGATGCAAAAGGACTAGTTGCCTACAATGAGCAGTTCTTC. Amino acids: CSARDAKGLVAYNEQFF. The chain has TRBV20-1 and TRBJ2-1; 7 bases line up with TRBD2. The CDR3 loop spans 17 amino acids. Germline CDR1 DFQATT, CDR2 SNEGSKA (reference sequence). V shed 0 bases and J 2 bases; nucleotides not matched to a gene: 10.

CDR3 nucleotides: TGTGCCAGCAGCTTAGCAGGGTTGGACTCGCATGGCTACACCTTC. Translating it yields CASSLAGLDSHGYTF. The genes are TRBV7-9 and TRBJ1-2; D uncertain. The CDR3 consists of 15 residues. The V end was cut by 0 bases, the J end by 6 bases, with 14 bases between. The germline gives CDR1 SEHNR, CDR2 FQNEAQ (reference sequence).

The V and J genes are TRBV20-1 and TRBJ2-7; possibly TRBD1 or TRBD2 for D (7 bases each). The germline V and J ends were trimmed by 2 bases and 2 bases, with 16 bases remaining between them. Germline values: CDR1 DFQATT, CDR2 SNEGSKA (reference sequence). This CDR3 contains 15 residues. The CDR3 DNA is TGCAGTGCTAGACCATTGGGGGGGACAGCCTACGAGCAGTACTTC. Its translation: CSARPLGGTAYEQYF.

The rearrangement joins TRBV7-9 to TRBJ2-3; D not certain. The CDR3 spans 12 residues. Deletions cut 5 bases from V and 2 bases from J, with 5 bases between. The V gene's germline CDR1 is SEHNR and CDR2 FQNEAQ (reference sequence). This CDR3 reads CASSAVTDTQYF. In nucleotides, the CDR3 is TGTGCCAGCAGCGCGGTCACAGATACGCAGTATTTT. The full variable domain, its missing parts supplied by reference TRBV7-9 and TRBJ2-3, is DTGVSQNPRHKITKRGQNVTFRCDPISEHNRLYWYRQTLGQGPEFLTYFQNEAQLEKSRLLSDRFSAERPKGSFSTLEIQRTEQGDSAMYLCASSAVTDTQYFGPGTRLTVL.

This clonotype was counted a few times. The chain combines TRBV6-1 with TRBJ2-3, with 14 bases matching TRBD2. Germline V gene lookup returns CDR1 MNHNS and CDR2 SASEGT. CDR3 length: 17 amino acids. V lost 6 bases to trimming and J lost 4 bases; unmatched junction nucleotides: 9. CDR3 DNA: TGTGCCAGCAGCACCGGGACTAGCGGGAGAATCGCAGATACGCAGTATTTT. Its protein product is CASSTGTSGRIADTQYF.

The chain employs TRBV4-1 and TRBJ2-2; D remains unclear. CDR1 and CDR2 from the germline V gene are MGHRA and YSYEKL. This CDR3 spans 14 amino acids. Trimming took 3 bases from V and 0 from J, leaving 5 bases between them. The CDR3 nucleotides read TGCGCCAGCAGCCAGGTCACGAACACCGGGGAGCTGTTTTTT. Translated, it gives CASSQVTNTGELFF.

This clonotype was seen more than once but under ten times. The chain employs TRBV9 and TRBJ2-1, with 7 bases lining up with TRBD2. The CDR3 loop spans 15 amino acids. V was clipped by 3 bases and J by 6 bases; unmatched bases: 9. Per the germline V gene, CDR1 is SGDLS and CDR2 is YYNGEE. CDR3 DNA: TGTGCCAGCAGCGCCTCAAATCGGGGGGTCAATGAGCAGTTCTTC. It yields the protein CASSASNRGVNEQFF.

This clonotype has only a few counts. The rearrangement uses TRBV5-5 and TRBJ1-5; D uncertain. V was cut by 4 bases and J by 5 bases, with 16 bases left in between. The germline V gene has CDR1 SGHKS and CDR2 YYEKEE (reference sequence). The CDR3 runs 15 residues. CDR3 nucleotides: TGTGCCAGCAGCCATGCGGACCGGTGGGATCAGCCCCAGCATTTT. Protein: CASSHADRWDQPQHF.

CDR3 loop: CAIGRGETQYF. In DNA, the CDR3 is TGTGCCATCGGCCGGGGGGAGACCCAGTACTTC. The genes are TRBV10-3 and TRBJ2-5; perhaps TRBD2 as D (6 bases). Germline lookup yields CDR1 ENHRY and CDR2 SYGVKD. CDR3 length: 11 residues. The V and J ends lost 8 bases and 5 bases respectively, with 9 bases between them.

The rearrangement joins TRBV7-2 to TRBJ2-3; D possibly corresponds to TRBD1 (6 bases). V shed 4 bases and J shed 11 bases, with 16 bases lying between them. The germline V gene encodes CDR1 SGHTA and CDR2 FQGNSA. The CDR3 is 13 amino acids. CDR3 sequence: CASSSMDSSRQYF. In nucleotides, the CDR3 is TGTGCCAGCAGCTCCATGGACAGTTCACGGCAGTATTTT.

The chain combines TRBV6-1 with TRBJ2-2, with D perhaps TRBD1 (5 bases). V lost 2 bases to trimming and J lost 5 bases, with 9 bases between them. The CDR3 totals 14 residues. CDR1 is MNHNS and CDR2 is SASEGT in the germline V gene. The CDR3 nucleotides are TGTGCCAGCAGTGAACTTCCAGGGACCGGGGAGCTGTTTTTT. As protein: CASSELPGTGELFF.

The V call is TRBV7-9, the J call TRBJ2-3, with 9 bases identical to TRBD2. This CDR3 has 16 amino acids. Trimming cost V 4 bases and J 0 bases; bases outside gene matches: 5. Per the germline V gene, CDR1 is SEHNR and CDR2 is FQNEAQ (reference sequence). The CDR3 loop is CASSWRLAASTDTQYF. The DNA of the CDR3 is TGTGCCAGCAGCTGGCGACTAGCGGCTAGCACAGATACGCAGTATTTT.

This chain connects TRBV4-3 to TRBJ2-7; TRBD1 matches at 7 bases. The germline V gene encodes CDR1 LGHNA and CDR2 YSLEER. After removal of 3 bases from V and 7 bases from J, the junction contained 6 bases not matched to a gene. The CDR3 covers 13 residues. CDR3 residues: CASSQPPGGEQYF. The CDR3 DNA reads as TGCGCCAGCAGCCAGCCACCAGGGGGTGAGCAGTACTTC.